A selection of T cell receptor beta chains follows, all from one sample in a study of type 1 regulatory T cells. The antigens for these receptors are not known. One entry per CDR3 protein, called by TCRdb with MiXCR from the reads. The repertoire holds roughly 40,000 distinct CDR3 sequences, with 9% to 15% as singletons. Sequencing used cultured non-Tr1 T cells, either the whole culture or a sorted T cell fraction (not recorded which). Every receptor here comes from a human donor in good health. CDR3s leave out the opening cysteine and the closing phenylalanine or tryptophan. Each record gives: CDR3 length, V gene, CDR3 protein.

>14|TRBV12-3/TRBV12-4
ASTSDVAGGTDTQY
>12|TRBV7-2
ASSVGTEYNEQF
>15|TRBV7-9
ASSYDGTGGRWTEAF
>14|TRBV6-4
ASSDGRFSGANVLT
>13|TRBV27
ASRRAGTGGTEAF
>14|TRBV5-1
ASSLGAGTNTGELF
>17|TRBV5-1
ASSERGLAGNKAKNIQY
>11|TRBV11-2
ASSFAGANVLT
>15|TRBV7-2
ASSLVGTSGSPDTQY
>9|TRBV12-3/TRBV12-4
ASSRTGEQY
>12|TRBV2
ASNGQGANYGYT
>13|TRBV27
ASSPILAGKETQY
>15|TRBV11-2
ASSPRPGFYRNNEQF
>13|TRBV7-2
ASSLVTGGSQPQH
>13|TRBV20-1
SARAGTGGNQPQH
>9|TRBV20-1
SGQLQETQY
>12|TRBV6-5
ASTPGQANNEQF
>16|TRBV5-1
ASSIGGLAGVSTDTQY
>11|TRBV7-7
ASSFNRDQTQY
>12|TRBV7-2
ASSRPLRSYEQY
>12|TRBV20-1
SATPQGRGYGYT
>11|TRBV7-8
ASSPTRQYGYT
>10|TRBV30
AWSTTPETQY
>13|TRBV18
ASSLRDTNTGELF
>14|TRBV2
ASSPWGTANTGELF
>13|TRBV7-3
ASSLNPGQIYEQY
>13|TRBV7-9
ASSLRDPNTGELF
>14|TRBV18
ASSPLTTSNTGELF
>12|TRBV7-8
ASSKQGAGTEAF
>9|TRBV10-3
AISGGGEQF
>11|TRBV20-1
SARGQGRQPQH
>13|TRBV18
ASSRGQGINQPQH
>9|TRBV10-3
AISESGEQY
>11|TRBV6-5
ASSKAGSETQY
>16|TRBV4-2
ASSPGLAGSWGYNEQF
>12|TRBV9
ASSLLQGNNEQF
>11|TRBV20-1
SAGVPGGGKLF
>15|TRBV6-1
ASSEPGASGSSKTQY
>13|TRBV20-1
SGALRLAGEETQY
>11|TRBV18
ASSPAGRETQY
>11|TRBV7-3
ASSLTLGGQKY
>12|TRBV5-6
VSSRWTTNYGYT
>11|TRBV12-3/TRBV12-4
ASSFNREVGYT
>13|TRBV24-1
ATSDEASGHNEQF
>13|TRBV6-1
ASSDQGAMNTEAF
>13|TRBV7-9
ASSLGLAGYNEQY
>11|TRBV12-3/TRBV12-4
ASSFDTHQPQH
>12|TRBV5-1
ASSLADGNTEAF
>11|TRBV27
ASSLRSNYGYT
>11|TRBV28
ATWDGTNYGYT
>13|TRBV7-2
ASREGTSGLDTLY
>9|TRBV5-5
ASSTLYEQF
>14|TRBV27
ASRRGYGTAPSEQY
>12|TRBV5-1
ASRGLAGAETQY
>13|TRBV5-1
ASTYSPNRVETQY
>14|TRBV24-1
ATSDLAGANTGELF
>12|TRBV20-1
SARDPQGLAEAF
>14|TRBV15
ATSRGLAGGGDTQY
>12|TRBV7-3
ASSLNKGAETQY